The sequence of this TCR beta chain was determined in a study of T cell repertoires in cytomegalovirus infection. Study background: Well-studied HLA-B-restricted CMV epitopes were used in the study alongside recently identified HLA-C-restricted ones. Indicated by public TCR beta signatures were CMV infection and matching HLA type. General study findings and limits: The ex vivo response showed dominance by HLA-C-restricted CMV-specific TCR beta clonotypes.

In the case of this clonotype: Its antigen is still unknown.

Via MiXCR, TCRdb re-called the reads, giving one row per CDR3 protein. The table lists approximately 280,000 distinct CDR3 sequences, 22% of them singletons, with roughly 20% in the top ten. Trimming removed 5 bases from V and 1 base from J, with 14 bases in between. Germline V gene data show CDR1 as DFQATT and CDR2 as SNEGSKA (reference sequence). This CDR3 region has 14 residues. Sequenced here: cultured PBMCs, sampled from culture after CMV antigen stimulation. The sequence derives from a human donor in good health (CMV status not recorded). Some clones in this sample may be carry-over from other donors' samples. The chain employs TRBV20-1 and TRBJ1-1; D is undetermined. CDR3 sequence reads: CSALIGSANTEAFF. The CDR3 DNA is TGCAGTGCTCTAATCGGCTCAGCGAACACTGAAGCTTTCTTT.